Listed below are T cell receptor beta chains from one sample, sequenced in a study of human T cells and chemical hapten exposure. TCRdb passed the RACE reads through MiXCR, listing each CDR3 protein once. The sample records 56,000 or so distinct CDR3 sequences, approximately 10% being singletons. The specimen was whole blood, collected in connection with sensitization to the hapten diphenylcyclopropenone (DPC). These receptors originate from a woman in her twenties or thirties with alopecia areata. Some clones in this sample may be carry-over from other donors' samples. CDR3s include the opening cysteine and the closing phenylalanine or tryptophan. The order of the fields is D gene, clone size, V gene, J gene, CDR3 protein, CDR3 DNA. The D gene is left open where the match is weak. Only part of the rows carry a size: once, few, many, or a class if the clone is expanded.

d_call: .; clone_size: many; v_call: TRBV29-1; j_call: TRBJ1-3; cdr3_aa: CSVGNAPGNTIYF; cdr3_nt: TGCAGCGTTGGCAACGCTCCTGGAAACACCATATATTTT
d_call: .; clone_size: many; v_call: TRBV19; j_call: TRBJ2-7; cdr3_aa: CASSQEYEQYF; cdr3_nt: TGTGCCAGTAGCCAGGAATACGAGCAGTACTTC
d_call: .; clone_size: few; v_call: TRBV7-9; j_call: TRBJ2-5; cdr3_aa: CASSPTGQETQYF; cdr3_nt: TGTGCCAGCAGCCCGACAGGACAAGAGACCCAGTACTTC
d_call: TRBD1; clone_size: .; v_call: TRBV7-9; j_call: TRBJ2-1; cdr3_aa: CASSSATGINEQFF; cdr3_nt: TGTGCCAGCAGCTCAGCGACAGGGATCAATGAGCAGTTCTTC
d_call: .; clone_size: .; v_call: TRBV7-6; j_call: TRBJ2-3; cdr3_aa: CASSPASGGTQYF; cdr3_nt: TGTGCCAGCAGCCCCGCTTCTGGAGGTACGCAGTATTTT
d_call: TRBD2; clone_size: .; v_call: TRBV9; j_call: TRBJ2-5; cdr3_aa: CASSVLAGVETQYF; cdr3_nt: TGTGCCAGCAGCGTGCTAGCGGGGGTTGAGACCCAGTACTTC
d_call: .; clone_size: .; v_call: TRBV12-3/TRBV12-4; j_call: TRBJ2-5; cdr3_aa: CASSRGTFQETQYF; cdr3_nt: TGTGCCAGCAGTCGAGGGACTTTCCAAGAGACCCAGTACTTC
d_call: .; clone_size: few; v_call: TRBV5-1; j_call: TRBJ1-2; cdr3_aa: CASSLGDGCSYGYTF; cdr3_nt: TGCGCCAGCAGCTTGGGGGACGGATGTTCCTATGGCTACACCTTC
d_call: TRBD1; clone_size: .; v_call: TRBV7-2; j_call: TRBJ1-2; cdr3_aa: CASSPWTGFNYVYTF; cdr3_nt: TGTGCCAGCAGCCCTTGGACAGGATTTAACTATGTCTACACCTTC
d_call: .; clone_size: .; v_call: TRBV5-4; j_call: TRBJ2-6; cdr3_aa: CASSFWASGANVLTF; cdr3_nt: TGTGCCAGCAGCTTCTGGGCCTCTGGGGCCAACGTCCTGACTTTC
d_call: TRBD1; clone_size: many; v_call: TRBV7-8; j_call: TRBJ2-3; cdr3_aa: CASSPFTGGTDTQYF; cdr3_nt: TGTGCCAGCAGCCCTTTTACAGGGGGCACAGATACGCAGTATTTT
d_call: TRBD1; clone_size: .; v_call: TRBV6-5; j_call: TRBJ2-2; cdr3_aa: CASSYHKRGGRGTGELFF; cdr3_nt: TGTGCCAGCAGTTACCATAAAAGAGGGGGCCGGGGCACCGGGGAGCTGTTTTTT
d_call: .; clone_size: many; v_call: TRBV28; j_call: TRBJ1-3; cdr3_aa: CASSLSGHFSGNTIYF; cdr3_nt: TGTGCCAGCAGTTTATCGGGACATTTCTCTGGAAACACCATATATTTT
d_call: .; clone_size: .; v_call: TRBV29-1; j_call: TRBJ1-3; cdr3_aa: CSVATGSTGNTIYF; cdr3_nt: TGCAGCGTCGCCACAGGTTCCACTGGAAACACCATATATTTT
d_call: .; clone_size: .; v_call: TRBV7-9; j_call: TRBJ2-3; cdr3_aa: CASSVRLGADTQYF; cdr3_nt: TGTGCCAGCAGTGTCCGGCTCGGGGCAGATACGCAGTATTTT
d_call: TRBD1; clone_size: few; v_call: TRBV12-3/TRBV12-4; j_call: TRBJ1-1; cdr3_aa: CASSSGQASDTEAFF; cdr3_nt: TGTGCCAGCAGTTCAGGACAGGCCTCGGACACTGAAGCTTTCTTT
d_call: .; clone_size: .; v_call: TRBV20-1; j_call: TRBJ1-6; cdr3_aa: CSALLQGSGSDNSPLHF; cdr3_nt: TGCAGTGCCCTTCTGCAGGGTTCAGGTTCCGATAATTCACCCCTCCACTTT
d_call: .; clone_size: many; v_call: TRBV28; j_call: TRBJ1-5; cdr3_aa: CASSSFWRGLPQHF; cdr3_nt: TGTGCCAGTTCCTCGTTTTGGAGGGGCCTTCCCCAGCATTTT
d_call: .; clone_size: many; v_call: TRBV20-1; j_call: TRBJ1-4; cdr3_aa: CSAARGLDEKLFF; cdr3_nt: TGCAGTGCTGCCCGAGGGTTGGATGAAAAACTGTTTTTT
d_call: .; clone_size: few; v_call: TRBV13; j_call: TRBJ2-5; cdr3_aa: CASSEEGLQFQETQYF; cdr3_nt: TGTGCCAGCAGCGAAGAAGGACTTCAGTTTCAAGAGACCCAGTACTTC
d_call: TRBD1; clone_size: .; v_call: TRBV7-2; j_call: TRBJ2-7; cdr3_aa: CASSLADFRTGTPYEQYF; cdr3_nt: TGTGCCAGCAGCTTAGCGGACTTCAGGACAGGGACTCCCTACGAGCAGTACTTC
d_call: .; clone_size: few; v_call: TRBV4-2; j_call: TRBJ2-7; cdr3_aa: CASSQDLGSLARRSSYEQYF; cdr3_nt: TGTGCCAGCAGCCAAGATTTAGGGTCATTGGCGCGGCGAAGCAGCTACGAGCAGTACTTC
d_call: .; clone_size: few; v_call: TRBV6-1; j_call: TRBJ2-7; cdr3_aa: CASTLLQGPHEQYF; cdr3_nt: TGTGCCAGCACCCTGTTGCAGGGGCCCCACGAGCAGTACTTC
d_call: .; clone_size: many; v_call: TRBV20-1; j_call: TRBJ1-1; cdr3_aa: CSATRNTEAFF; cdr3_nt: TGCAGTGCTACTCGGAACACTGAAGCTTTCTTT